The 22 T cell receptor beta chains in this list originate from one sample, sequenced in a study of T cell responses to AZD1222 COVID-19 vaccine. Profiling relied on immunoSEQ multiplex PCR, and the TCRdb table lists in-frame clones only, not all of them. Found here are 45,000 to 65,000 clones, approximately 88% of them singletons; the top ten hold 2% to 3%. The starting material was peripheral blood, obtained 28 days after the second AZD1222 dose. These receptors all come from an adult who received the AZD1222 COVID-19 vaccine.

The V call is TRBV7-2, the J call TRBJ1-2; TRBD1 agrees at 11 bases. Germline CDR1 and CDR2: SGHTA and FQGNSA. Germline trimming cut 6 bases from V and 4 bases from J; bases unmatched to any gene: 4. The length of the CDR3 is 14 residues. CDR3 nucleotide sequence: TGTGCCAGCAGTTCGGACAGGGGGCCCTATGGCTACACCTTC. This sequence encodes CASSSDRGPYGYTF.

A few counts support this clone. The rearrangement joins TRBV28 to TRBJ2-7, with D unresolved. Trimming stripped 6 bases from V and 6 bases from J, with 15 bases between. The CDR3 runs 13 residues. Germline V gene sequence: CDR1 MDHEN, CDR2 SYDVKM. The CDR3 protein is CASRSPRVGEQYF. In DNA form, the CDR3 reads TGTGCCAGCAGATCCCCTAGGGTTGGCGAGCAGTACTTC.

The chain employs TRBV28 and TRBJ1-2; 8 bases line up with TRBD1. Trimming cost V 2 bases and J 8 bases; bases outside gene matches: 4. The CDR3 is 13 residues long. Germline loops: CDR1 MDHEN, CDR2 SYDVKM. DNA for the CDR3: TGTGCCAGCAGTTTACGGGCAGGGGGCGGCTACACCTTC. Translation: CASSLRAGGGYTF.

The V gene is TRBV12-2, the J gene TRBJ1-3; TRBD1 is the table's D call, not checked against the DNA. TRBV12-2 is tagged as a pseudogene. The CDR3 covers 16 residues. CDR3 DNA sequence: TGTGCAAGTCGCTTAGTGGACAGAATCTCTGGAAACACCATATATTTT. Translation gives CASRLVDRISGNTIYF.

Here the CDR3 reads CASSQGPRENTIYF. The DNA of the CDR3 is TGCGCCAGCAGCCAAGGGCCCAGGGAGAACACCATATATTTT. This chain joins TRBV4-1 and TRBJ1-3; possible D gene TRBD1, 5 bases. In germline, CDR1 is MGHRA, CDR2 YSYEKL. CDR3 length equals 14 residues. Trimming shortened V by 1 base and J by 7 bases, and 11 bases separated the two germline ends.

This sequence joins TRBV2 and TRBJ2-7; D might be TRBD1 or TRBD2, each matching 5 bases. Germline V gene data show CDR1 as SNHLY and CDR2 as FYNNEI. V lost 4 bases and J 7 bases, leaving 8 bases between the germline ends. The CDR3 has 11 amino acids. The CDR3 DNA sequence: TGTGCCAGCAGTGTATGGGGGGAGCAGTACTTC. Protein: CASSVWGEQYF.

The rearrangement joins TRBV7-2 to TRBJ2-3; 7 nucleotides match TRBD2. Germline CDR1 reads SGHTA; CDR2 reads FQGNSA. Trimming took 8 bases from V and 6 from J; bases not matched to a gene: 8. This CDR3 is built from 13 residues. The CDR3 DNA sequence: TGTGCCAGCTCTCCCGGGGGGACCGATACGCAGTATTTT. Its translation: CASSPGGTDTQYF.

The chain carries TRBV7-8 and TRBJ1-1; possibly TRBD1 for D (5 bases). From germline, CDR1 is SGHVS and CDR2 FQNEAQ. Trimming removed 1 base from V and 5 bases from J, with 11 bases in between. The CDR3 covers 14 residues. CDR3 sequence: CASSLGRASTEAFF. Written as DNA, the CDR3 is TGTGCCAGCAGCTTAGGCAGGGCGTCGACTGAAGCTTTCTTT.

The rearrangement uses TRBV12-5 and TRBJ2-7, with no clear D. The germline V gene encodes CDR1 LGHNT and CDR2 FRNRAP. The germline V and J ends were trimmed by 0 bases and 0 bases, with 15 bases remaining between them. The length of the CDR3 is 17 residues. CDR3 protein: CASGLVNPGPLSYEQYF. In DNA form, the CDR3 reads TGTGCTAGTGGTTTGGTAAACCCCGGGCCGCTCTCCTACGAGCAGTACTTC.

The chain couples TRBV28 to TRBJ1-2; perhaps TRBD1 as D (5 bases). Trimming removed 5 bases from V and 5 bases from J, with 9 bases in between. CDR3 size: 12 residues. CDR1 and CDR2 (germline): MDHEN, SYDVKM. The CDR3 loop reads CASSIDRYGYTF. The DNA of the CDR3 is TGTGCCAGCAGTATCGACAGATATGGCTACACCTTC.

The rearrangement uses TRBV28 and TRBJ2-4; D possibly corresponds to TRBD2 (5 bases). The V end was cut by 10 bases, the J end by 0 bases, with 10 bases between. The V gene's germline CDR1 is MDHEN and CDR2 SYDVKM. The CDR3 has 13 amino acids. CDR3 region: CATYEGAKNIQYF. The CDR3 DNA is TGTGCCACCTACGAGGGAGCCAAAAACATTCAGTACTTC.

This sequence joins TRBV10-1 and TRBJ2-2; D might be TRBD2 (5 bases). The ends were cut back, 6 bases at V and 4 bases at J, with 18 bases in the middle. The CDR3 spans 16 residues. Germline CDR1 and CDR2: WNHNN and SYGVQD (reference sequence). CDR3 coding DNA: TGCGCCAGCAGCCGCGGGCCCTCCCGCGGCACCGGGGAGCTGTTTTTT. This encodes CASSRGPSRGTGELFF.

The chain links TRBV3-1 (or the pseudogene TRBV3-2) to TRBJ1-2; maybe TRBD1 (6 bases). This CDR3 region has 16 residues. Germline loops: CDR1 LGHDT, CDR2 YNNKEL (reference sequence). V was trimmed by 0 bases and J by 3 bases, leaving 14 bases between them. For the CDR3, the DNA is TGTGCCAGCAGCCAAGAGAGGTCAAGGGGGTACTATGGCTACACCTTC. Translated: CASSQERSRGYYGYTF.

The chain joins TRBV11-2 to TRBJ2-5, with a tentative D call TRBD1 (6 bases). Germline values: CDR1 SGHAT, CDR2 FQNNGV. The CDR3 runs to 14 residues. The ends were cut back, 0 bases at V and 7 bases at J, with 12 bases in the middle. The CDR3 spells CASSLEGAWSTQYF. The CDR3 nucleotides are TGTGCCAGCAGCTTAGAGGGGGCCTGGTCGACCCAGTACTTC.

This rearrangement joins TRBV29-1 to TRBJ2-2; D tentatively fits TRBD1 or TRBD2 (5 bases each). The CDR3 loop spans 14 amino acids. V was trimmed by 6 bases and J by 2 bases, leaving 13 bases between them. In germline, CDR1 is SQVTM, CDR2 ANQGSEA. CDR3 bases: TGCAGCGTAACCCGGGACCCCAACACCGGGGAGCTGTTTTTT. Translated: CSVTRDPNTGELFF.

The DNA of the CDR3 is TGCAGCGTTGAGAGGGCCCCCTACGAGCAGTACTTC. Protein product: CSVERAPYEQYF. The V gene is TRBV29-1, the J gene TRBJ2-7, with a tentative D call TRBD2 (5 bases). The CDR3 runs to 12 residues. In germline, CDR1 is SQVTM, CDR2 ANQGSEA. V was pared by 3 bases and J by 2 bases, with 8 bases between.

This chain uses TRBV7-8 with TRBJ1-4; D gene uncertain. Looked up from germline, CDR1 is SGHVS and CDR2 is FQNEAQ. This CDR3 is built from 16 residues. Trimming took off 1 base at V and 7 bases at J, with 16 bases between the two ends. CDR3 region: CASSLGSLNWGEKLFF. DNA for the CDR3: TGTGCCAGCAGCTTAGGTTCACTAAATTGGGGTGAAAAACTGTTTTTT.

The rearrangement uses TRBV28 and TRBJ1-6; 11 bases fit TRBD1. The CDR3 covers 18 residues. The ends lost 2 bases at V and 8 bases at J; junction bases unmatched: 11. The germline V gene encodes CDR1 MDHEN and CDR2 SYDVKM. The CDR3 region is CASSLPRIPGQGDSPLHF. Written as DNA, the CDR3 is TGTGCCAGCAGTTTACCTCGTATCCCGGGACAGGGGGATTCACCCCTCCACTTT.

The rearrangement uses TRBV28 and TRBJ2-6, with 7 bases matching TRBD1. Germline CDR1 is MDHEN and CDR2 is SYDVKM. V was clipped by 4 bases and J by 4 bases; unmatched bases: 10. This CDR3 is 17 amino acids long. In nucleotides, the CDR3 is TGTGCCAGCAGTTCTCGACAGGGTTTGGCCGGGGCCAACGTCCTGACTTTC. This translates into CASSSRQGLAGANVLTF.

The chain has TRBV7-6 and TRBJ2-2, with D hard to call. Germline CDR1 SGHVS, CDR2 FNYEAQ. V was cut by 4 bases and J by 3 bases, with 12 bases left in between. CDR3 length equals 15 residues. CDR3 sequence reads: CASSSRRADTGELFF. The CDR3 region has the DNA TGTGCCAGCAGCTCCCGACGGGCGGACACCGGGGAGCTGTTTTTT. The full variable domain, with the rest looked up from reference TRBV7-6 and TRBJ2-2, is GAGVSQSPRYKVTKRGQDVALRCDPISGHVSLYWYRQALGQGPEFLTYFNYEAQQDKSGLPNDRFSAERPEGSISTLTIQRTEQRDSAMYRCASSSRRADTGELFFGEGSRLTVL.

The chain combines TRBV19 with TRBJ1-1; 7 nucleotides align to TRBD1. CDR1 is LNHDA and CDR2 is SQIVND in the germline V gene (reference sequence). Trimming removed 7 bases from V and 1 base from J; junction bases left unmatched: 3. The CDR3 runs 13 residues. For the CDR3, the DNA is TGTGCCAGTACGGACAGGCCGAACACTGAAGCTTTCTTT. Its protein product is CASTDRPNTEAFF. The variable domain in full, completed from reference TRBV19 and TRBJ1-1, reads DGGITQSPKYLFRKEGQNVTLSCEQNLNHDAMYWYRQDPGQGLRLIYYSQIVNDFQKGDIAEGYSVSREKKESFPLTVTSAQKNPTAFYLCASTDRPNTEAFFGQGTRLTVV.

The chain couples TRBV2 to TRBJ2-5; D gene ambiguous. This CDR3 has 10 residues. The germline V and J ends were trimmed by 7 bases and 4 bases, with 4 bases remaining between them. The germline gives CDR1 SNHLY, CDR2 FYNNEI. CDR3 sequence: CASNSETQYF. The DNA of the CDR3 is TGTGCCAGCAACTCAGAGACCCAGTACTTC.